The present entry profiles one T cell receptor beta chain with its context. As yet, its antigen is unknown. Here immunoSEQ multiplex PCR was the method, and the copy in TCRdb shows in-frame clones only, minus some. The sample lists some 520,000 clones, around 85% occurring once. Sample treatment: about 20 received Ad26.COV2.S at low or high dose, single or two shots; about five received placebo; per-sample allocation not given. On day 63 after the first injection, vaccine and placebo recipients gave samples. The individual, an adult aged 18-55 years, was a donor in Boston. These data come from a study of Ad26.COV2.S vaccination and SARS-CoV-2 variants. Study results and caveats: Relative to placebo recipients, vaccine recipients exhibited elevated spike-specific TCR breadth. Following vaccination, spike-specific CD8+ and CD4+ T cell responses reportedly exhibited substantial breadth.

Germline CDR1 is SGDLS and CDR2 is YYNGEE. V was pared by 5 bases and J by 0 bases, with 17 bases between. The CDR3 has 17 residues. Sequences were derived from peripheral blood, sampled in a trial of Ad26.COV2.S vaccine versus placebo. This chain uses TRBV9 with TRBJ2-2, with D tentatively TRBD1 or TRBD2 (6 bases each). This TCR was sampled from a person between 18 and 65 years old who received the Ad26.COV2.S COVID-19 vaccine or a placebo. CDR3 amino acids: CASRRGGQRANTGELFF. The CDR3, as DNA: TGTGCCAGCAGGAGAGGGGGGCAGCGCGCGAACACCGGGGAGCTGTTTTTT.